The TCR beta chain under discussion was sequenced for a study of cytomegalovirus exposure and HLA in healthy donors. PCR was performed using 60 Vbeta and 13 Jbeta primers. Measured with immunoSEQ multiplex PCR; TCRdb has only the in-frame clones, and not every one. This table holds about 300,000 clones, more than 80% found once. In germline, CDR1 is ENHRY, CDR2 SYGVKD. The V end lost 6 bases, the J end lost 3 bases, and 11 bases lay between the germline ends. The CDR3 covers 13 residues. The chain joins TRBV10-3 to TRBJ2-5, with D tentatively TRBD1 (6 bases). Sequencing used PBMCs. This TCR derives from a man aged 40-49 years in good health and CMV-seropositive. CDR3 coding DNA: TGTGCCATCAGGGACAGCCAGGAAGAGACCCAGTACTTC. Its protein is CAIRDSQEETQYF.